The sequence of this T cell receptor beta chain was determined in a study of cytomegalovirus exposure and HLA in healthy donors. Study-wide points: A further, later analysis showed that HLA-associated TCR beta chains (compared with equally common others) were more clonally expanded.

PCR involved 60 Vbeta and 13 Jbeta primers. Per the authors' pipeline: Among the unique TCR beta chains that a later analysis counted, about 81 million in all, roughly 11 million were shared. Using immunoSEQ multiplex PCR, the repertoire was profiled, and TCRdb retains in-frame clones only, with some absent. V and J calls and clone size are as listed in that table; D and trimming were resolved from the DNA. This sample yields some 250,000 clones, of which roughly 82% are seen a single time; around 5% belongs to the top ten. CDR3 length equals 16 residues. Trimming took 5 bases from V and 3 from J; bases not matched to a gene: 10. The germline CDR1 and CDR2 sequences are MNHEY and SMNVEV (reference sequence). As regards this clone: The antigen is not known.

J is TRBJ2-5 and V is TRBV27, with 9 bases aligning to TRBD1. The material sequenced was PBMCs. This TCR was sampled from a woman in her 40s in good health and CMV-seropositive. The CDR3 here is CASSPLGTGIKETQYF. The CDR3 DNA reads TGTGCCAGCAGTCCACTAGGGACAGGGATTAAAGAGACCCAGTACTTC.